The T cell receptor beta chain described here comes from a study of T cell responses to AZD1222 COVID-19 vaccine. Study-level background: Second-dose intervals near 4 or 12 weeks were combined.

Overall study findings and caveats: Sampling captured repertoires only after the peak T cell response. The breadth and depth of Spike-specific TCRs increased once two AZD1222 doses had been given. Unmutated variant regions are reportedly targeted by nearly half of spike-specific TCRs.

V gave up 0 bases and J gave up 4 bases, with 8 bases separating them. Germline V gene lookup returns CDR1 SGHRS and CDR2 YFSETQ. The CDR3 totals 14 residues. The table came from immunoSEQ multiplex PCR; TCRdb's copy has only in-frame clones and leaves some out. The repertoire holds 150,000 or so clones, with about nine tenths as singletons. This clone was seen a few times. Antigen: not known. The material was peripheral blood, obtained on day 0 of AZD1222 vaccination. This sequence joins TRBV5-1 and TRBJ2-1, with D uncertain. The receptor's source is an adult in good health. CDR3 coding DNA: TGCGCCAGCAGCTTGGGTCTTCTATACAATGAGCAGTTCTTC. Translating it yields CASSLGLLYNEQFF.